The clone carrying this T cell receptor (beta chain) was detected only once. Using a J-beta primer mix together with a sample-barcoded 5' primer, a second PCR was run for roughly 6 to 12 cycles. Using its own MiXCR run on the 5' RACE reads, TCRdb lists one record per CDR3 protein. Counted here are about 1.6 million distinct CDR3 sequences, about 32% occurring once; the ten biggest clones make up approximately 10%. The sample belongs to a study of blood T cells in healthy people across ages. The specimen was blood. This receptor was obtained from a woman younger than 45 in good health.

The CDR3 DNA is TGTGCCAGCAGCAAGAGGACAGTTAGCACTGAAGCTTTCTTT. This translates into CASSKRTVSTEAFF. The chain uses TRBV21-1 and TRBJ1-1; the DNA was not compared with TRBD1, the D call given in the table. TRBV21-1 is labeled a pseudogene. This CDR3 is 14 amino acids long.